What follows are 24 T cell receptor beta chains derived from one specimen sequenced in a study of cytomegalovirus exposure and HLA in healthy donors. The data were produced by immunoSEQ multiplex PCR, yet TCRdb's version contains in-frame clones alone and is incomplete. The data contain more than 250,000 clones, 90% of them singletons. Sequenced material: PBMCs. Every receptor here comes from a woman aged 25 to 45 in good health and CMV-seronegative.

The genes are TRBV28 and TRBJ2-1; D call uncertain. Trimming pared 3 bases from V and 4 bases from J, leaving 7 bases between. CDR3 size: 13 residues. The germline gives CDR1 MDHEN, CDR2 SYDVKM. The chain's CDR3 is CASSFRSYNEQFF. The CDR3 DNA is TGTGCCAGCAGTTTCCGCAGTTACAATGAGCAGTTCTTC.

The V gene is TRBV5-1, the J gene TRBJ1-1; the D gene is possibly TRBD1 (6 bases). The V end lost 4 bases, the J end lost 7 bases, and 11 bases lay between the germline ends. The CDR3 spans 12 residues. Germline V gives CDR1 SGHRS, CDR2 YFSETQ. For the CDR3, the DNA is TGCGCCAGCAGCCGGGACACTGATGAAGCTTTCTTT. Its protein is CASSRDTDEAFF.

Here the CDR3 reads CSVEGQGYEQFF. DNA of the CDR3: TGCAGCGTTGAGGGGCAGGGCTATGAGCAGTTCTTC. The chain has TRBV29-1 and TRBJ2-1; TRBD1 is a possible D gene (5 bases). Looked up from germline, CDR1 is SQVTM and CDR2 is ANQGSEA. V was cut by 3 bases and J by 8 bases, with 11 bases left in between. The CDR3 sequence is 12 residues long.

This chain uses TRBV15 with TRBJ2-7; D is ambiguous. CDR1 is LNHNV, CDR2 YYDKDF, per germline (reference sequence). The CDR3 has 15 amino acids. The germline V and J ends were trimmed by 4 bases and 2 bases, with 15 bases remaining between them. Here the CDR3 DNA reads TGTGCCACCAGCAACACGGCCGTTGGCCCCTACGAGCAGTACTTC. Translating it yields CATSNTAVGPYEQYF.

CDR3 sequence reads: CASSFGVATNEKLFF. The CDR3 DNA sequence: TGTGCCAGCAGTTTTGGGGTCGCAACTAATGAAAAACTGTTTTTT. V and J are TRBV27 and TRBJ1-4; D gene unclear. V lost 3 bases to trimming and J lost 0 bases, with 8 bases between them. The CDR3 is 15 residues long. CDR1 MNHEY and CDR2 SMNVEV come from the germline V gene (reference sequence).

V and J are TRBV7-7 and TRBJ2-7, with a tentative D call TRBD2 (7 bases). V lost 1 base to trimming and J lost 6 bases, with 10 bases between them. This CDR3 is 13 amino acids long. The V gene's germline CDR1 is SSHAT and CDR2 FNYEAQ (reference sequence). The chain's CDR3 is CASSLEGGSEQYF. The CDR3 bases are TGTGCCAGCAGCTTAGAGGGGGGGAGCGAGCAGTACTTC.

The chain carries TRBV7-8 and TRBJ1-1; no firm D call. The germline V gene encodes CDR1 SGHVS and CDR2 FQNEAQ. Trimming pared 2 bases from V and 0 bases from J, leaving 13 bases between. The CDR3 is 16 amino acids. CDR3 coding DNA: TGTGCCAGCAGCTTACGGGCCCTGGGATTGAACACTGAAGCTTTCTTT. It is translated as CASSLRALGLNTEAFF.

This chain uses TRBV7-6 with TRBJ2-3; 9 bases fit TRBD2. This CDR3 comprises 15 residues. Germline V lookup: CDR1 SGHVS, CDR2 FNYEAQ. The trim removed 5 bases at V and 1 base at J, leaving 4 bases unmatched. Here the CDR3 reads CASSARTSGTDTQYF. CDR3 sequence (DNA): TGTGCCAGCAGCGCCCGGACTAGCGGCACAGATACGCAGTATTTT.

This chain links TRBV5-1 with TRBJ1-2; D is unresolved. The V end was cut by 0 bases, the J end by 3 bases, with 12 bases between. CDR1 and CDR2 (germline): SGHRS, YFSETQ. This CDR3 is built from 15 residues. CDR3 DNA sequence: TGCGCCAGCAGCTTGGGCGAGACTGAGGACTATGGCTACACCTTC. Translating gives CASSLGETEDYGYTF.

The chain employs TRBV30 and TRBJ2-1; 14 nucleotides line up with TRBD2. Germline lookup yields CDR1 GTSNPN and CDR2 SVGIG (reference sequence). This CDR3 comprises 18 residues. V gave up 4 bases and J gave up 8 bases; unmatched junction bases: 16. The chain's CDR3 is CAWTNRLTSGRAPYEQFF. Written as DNA, the CDR3 is TGTGCCTGGACGAACCGTTTGACTAGCGGGAGGGCACCGTATGAGCAGTTCTTC.

The V and J genes are TRBV13 and TRBJ2-7, with 7 bases aligning to TRBD2. This CDR3 has 14 residues. The V gene end was trimmed by 0 bases and the J gene end by 2 bases; junction bases not matched to a gene: 1. CDR1 is PRHDT, CDR2 FYEKMQ, per germline (reference sequence). The CDR3 region is CASSLGAGTYEQYF. The DNA of the CDR3 is TGTGCCAGCAGCTTAGGAGCGGGGACCTACGAGCAGTACTTC. Drawing the rest from reference TRBV13 and TRBJ2-7, the complete variable domain is AAGVIQSPRHLIKEKRETATLKCYPIPRHDTVYWYQQGPGQDPQFLISFYEKMQSDKGSIPDRFSAQQFSDYHSELNMSSLELGDSALYFCASSLGAGTYEQYFGPGTRLTVT.

V usage is TRBV7-2 and J usage is TRBJ2-3; D is possibly TRBD2 (6 bases). This CDR3 contains 16 residues. V dropped 5 bases and J dropped 6 bases, with 21 bases sitting between them. Germline-derived CDR1 and CDR2 are SGHTA and FQGNSA. In nucleotides, the CDR3 is TGTGCCAGCAGCGTATACCTCGCGGGATGGGGGGATACGCAGTATTTT. Encoded protein: CASSVYLAGWGDTQYF.

The V and J genes are TRBV4-1 and TRBJ2-7, with 9 bases that match TRBD2. The CDR3 has 13 residues. The germline V gene has CDR1 MGHRA and CDR2 YSYEKL. The V and J ends lost 3 bases and 5 bases, in that order; junction bases with no gene match: 2. This CDR3 reads CASSQTSGDEQYF. CDR3 bases: TGCGCCAGCAGCCAGACTAGCGGCGACGAGCAGTACTTC.

The gene calls are TRBV4-2 and TRBJ2-1, with D perhaps matching TRBD1 (5 bases). The CDR3 extends over 15 amino acids. V lost 1 base to trimming and J lost 3 bases, with 10 bases between them. Germline CDR1 LGHNA, CDR2 YNFKEQ. The CDR3 reads CASSQGLQVYNEQFF. CDR3 bases: TGTGCCAGCAGCCAAGGCCTACAGGTCTACAATGAGCAGTTCTTC.

The rearrangement links TRBV20-1 to TRBJ2-1; D call uncertain. Germline V gene lookup returns CDR1 DFQATT and CDR2 SNEGSKA (reference sequence). Trimming cost V 3 bases and J 2 bases, with 2 bases left between them. The CDR3 spans 11 residues. CDR3 residues: CSARAYNEQFF. In DNA form, the CDR3 reads TGCAGTGCTAGGGCCTACAATGAGCAGTTCTTC.

The V gene is TRBV9, the J gene TRBJ2-5; D is perhaps TRBD2 (5 bases). With 4 bases removed from V and 5 bases from J, the gap between germline ends came to 15 bases. The CDR3 contains 14 residues. The germline gives CDR1 SGDLS, CDR2 YYNGEE. The CDR3 DNA reads TGTGCCAGCAGCTCCCCGTTACTAGGGGAGACCCAGTACTTC. Translating gives CASSSPLLGETQYF.

The chain has TRBV29-1 and TRBJ2-6, with D possibly TRBD1 on 6 matching bases. V was pared by 0 bases and J by 3 bases, with 21 bases between. Germline V CDR1 and CDR2: SQVTM, ANQGSEA. The CDR3 has 19 amino acids. The CDR3 DNA is TGCAGCGTTGAAGATTATGGCGGTCGAGGGGGTAGTGGGGCCAACGTCCTGACTTTC. Protein: CSVEDYGGRGGSGANVLTF.

This clone was counted once. V usage is TRBV7-2 and J usage is TRBJ2-7; D is perhaps TRBD1 (6 bases). The length of the CDR3 is 17 residues. V shed 1 base and J shed 3 bases, with 19 bases lying between them. Germline values: CDR1 SGHTA, CDR2 FQGNSA. The CDR3 region has the DNA TGTGCCAGCAGCTTAGTACAGGGAAAAGGAAGCTACTACGAGCAGTACTTC. Its translation: CASSLVQGKGSYYEQYF.

The chain joins TRBV27 to TRBJ1-1; TRBD1 matches at 9 bases. The V gene's germline CDR1 is MNHEY and CDR2 SMNVEV (reference sequence). V was clipped by 7 bases and J by 1 base; unmatched bases: 10. The CDR3 is made up of 16 amino acids. The CDR3 DNA is TGTGCCAGCAATCCCGTGACAGGGGGAAGGAACACTGAAGCTTTCTTT. It is translated as CASNPVTGGRNTEAFF.

The chain is built from TRBV6-1 and TRBJ2-1, with D possibly TRBD2 on 7 matching bases. Trimming left V 5 bases short and J 3 bases short, with 14 bases between. Looked up from germline, CDR1 is MNHNS and CDR2 is SASEGT. This CDR3 has 15 amino acids. CDR3 sequence: CASSQGGVGYNEQFF. The CDR3 region has the DNA TGTGCCAGCAGTCAAGGGGGGGTCGGCTACAATGAGCAGTTCTTC.

The chain recombines TRBV7-9 with TRBJ2-2, with 15 nucleotides matching TRBD2. CDR1 is SEHNR, CDR2 FQNEAQ, per germline (reference sequence). V dropped 5 bases and J dropped 6; count of bases not matched to a gene: 7. This CDR3 spans 17 amino acids. As DNA, the CDR3 is TGTGCCAGCAGCAGGCCCCGGACTAGCGGGAGGGCCGGGGAGCTGTTTTTT. The encoded protein is CASSRPRTSGRAGELFF.

The V call is TRBV15, the J call TRBJ2-1; TRBD2 is a possible D gene (5 bases). V was cut by 1 base and J by 7 bases, with 5 bases left in between. From germline, CDR1 is LNHNV and CDR2 YYDKDF (reference sequence). The length of the CDR3 is 12 residues. The CDR3 protein is CATSRAGNEQFF. For the CDR3, the DNA is TGTGCCACCAGCAGAGCGGGGAATGAGCAGTTCTTC. Drawing the rest from reference TRBV15 and TRBJ2-1, the complete variable domain is DAMVIQNPRYQVTQFGKPVTLSCSQTLNHNVMYWYQQKSSQAPKLLFHYYDKDFNNEADTPDNFQSRRPNTSFCFLDIRSPGLGDTAMYLCATSRAGNEQFFGPGTRLTVL.

The chain links TRBV13 to TRBJ2-7, with D perhaps TRBD1 or TRBD2 (6 bases each). The CDR3 spans 13 residues. Germline V lookup: CDR1 PRHDT, CDR2 FYEKMQ (reference sequence). V was pared by 5 bases and J by 3 bases, with 11 bases between. CDR3 in DNA: TGTGCCAGCAGCGCAGGGGAGGACTACGAGCAGTACTTC. Translated, it gives CASSAGEDYEQYF.

The chain links TRBV9 to TRBJ2-2; 7 bases fit TRBD2. V dropped 5 bases and J dropped 1; count of bases not matched to a gene: 5. Per germline, CDR1 SGDLS and CDR2 YYNGEE. The CDR3 consists of 15 residues. In nucleotides, the CDR3 is TGTGCCAGCAGTGAGAGCGGGATGAACACCGGGGAGCTGTTTTTT. Translation: CASSESGMNTGELFF.